These 19 T cell receptor beta chains share one sample of origin, sequenced in a study of blood T cell repertoires in COVID-19. Libraries were prepared by immunoSEQ multiplex PCR; TCRdb keeps only in-frame clonotypes and omits some of them. Of some 96,000 clones listed, roughly nine tenths were seen once; the top ten hold about 2.2%. Sequences were obtained from peripheral blood. Source of these receptors: a man in his fifties or sixties with active COVID-19.

This clone is a singleton in its sample. The chain couples TRBV3-1 (or the pseudogene TRBV3-2) to TRBJ1-1, with D tentatively TRBD1 (5 bases). Germline-derived CDR1 and CDR2 are LGHDT and YNNKEL (reference sequence). V was clipped by 6 bases and J by 1 base, with 12 bases between them. The CDR3 runs to 14 residues. The CDR3 sequence is CASRLRGGNTEAFF. The CDR3 DNA sequence: TGTGCCAGCAGACTAAGGGGAGGGAACACTGAAGCTTTCTTT.

This clone came up once. The chain couples TRBV6-5 to TRBJ2-1; 8 bases align to TRBD2. The CDR3 extends over 16 amino acids. V gave up 0 bases and J gave up 0 bases; unmatched junction bases: 1. Looked up from germline, CDR1 is MNHEY and CDR2 is SVGAGI. The CDR3 DNA reads TGTGCCAGCAGTTACTCAAGCGGGAGCTCCTACAATGAGCAGTTCTTC. This sequence encodes CASSYSSGSSYNEQFF.

The rearrangement links TRBV21-1 to TRBJ2-1; whether TRBD2, the table's D call, matches the DNA was not checked. TRBV21-1 represents a pseudogene. This CDR3 is 19 amino acids long. CDR3 in DNA: TGTGCCAGCAGCAAAGTAGCGGGGAGGCTAGCGAGCTCCTACAATGAGCAGTTCTTC. Its protein product is CASSKVAGRLASSYNEQFF.

The chain combines TRBV29-1 with TRBJ1-1; D gene uncertain. Looked up from germline, CDR1 is SQVTM and CDR2 is ANQGSEA. CDR3 size: 12 residues. The ends were cut back, 4 bases at V and 5 bases at J, with 11 bases in the middle. The CDR3 DNA sequence: TGCAGCGTTGCCAAACCGGGGACTGAAGCTTTCTTT. It encodes CSVAKPGTEAFF.

The chain uses TRBV5-1 and TRBJ1-5; the D is unclear. This CDR3 contains 14 residues. Germline V gene sequence: CDR1 SGHRS, CDR2 YFSETQ. V lost 1 base to trimming and J lost 3 bases, with 8 bases between them. The CDR3, as DNA: TGCGCCAGCAGCTTGAACGGGAACAATCAGCCCCAGCATTTT. Protein: CASSLNGNNQPQHF.

The count of this clone is one. The chain recombines TRBV19 with TRBJ2-1; weak D call: TRBD2 (6 bases). This CDR3 contains 12 residues. Germline CDR1 reads LNHDA; CDR2 reads SQIVND (reference sequence). Trimming cost V 6 bases and J 12 bases, with 15 bases left between them. CDR3 residues: CASREGPGGQFF. The DNA of the CDR3 is TGTGCCAGTAGAGAGGGGCCCGGGGGGCAGTTCTTC.

This clone is a singleton in its sample. V gene TRBV18 combines with J gene TRBJ1-5, with no clear D. Trimming cost V 5 bases and J 3 bases, with 11 bases left between them. Germline CDR1 KGHSH, CDR2 LQKENI. The CDR3 has 14 residues. CDR3: CASSEGPFNQPQHF. The CDR3 coding sequence is TGTGCCAGCTCAGAGGGCCCTTTCAATCAGCCCCAGCATTTT.

On this clone itself: Its ends do not fully match the called genes, so a read error is possible. V and J are TRBV18 and TRBJ2-3; D ambiguous. Germline V gives CDR1 KGHSH, CDR2 LQKENI. This CDR3 has 12 residues. As DNA, the CDR3 is TGTGCCGGCTCCACACGCACAGATACGCAGTATTTT. It codes for CAGSTRTDTQYF.

The chain is built from TRBV9 and TRBJ1-1, with 9 bases that match TRBD1. J lost 4 bases, V lost 4 bases, and 14 bases had no gene match. The germline V gene has CDR1 SGDLS and CDR2 YYNGEE. The CDR3 contains 17 residues. CDR3 region: CASSSRTGAILATEAFF. The CDR3 DNA reads as TGTGCCAGCAGCTCGCGGACAGGGGCCATCTTGGCCACTGAAGCTTTCTTT.

This chain uses TRBV27 with TRBJ1-6, with 7 bases fitting TRBD1. Trimming cost V 6 bases and J 3 bases; bases outside gene matches: 8. Germline V gene data show CDR1 as MNHEY and CDR2 as SMNVEV (reference sequence). The CDR3 is 16 residues long. The CDR3 is CASRGKGQHYNSPLHF. CDR3 sequence (DNA): TGTGCCAGCAGGGGTAAGGGACAGCACTATAATTCACCCCTCCACTTT.

This chain connects TRBV20-1 to TRBJ1-1, with D perhaps matching TRBD1 (6 bases). Germline V gene data show CDR1 as DFQATT and CDR2 as SNEGSKA (reference sequence). The CDR3 is 13 amino acids. V was trimmed by 3 bases and J by 4 bases, leaving 12 bases between them. In DNA, the CDR3 is TGCAGTGCTAGTACGGCAGGGGCCACTGAAGCTTTCTTT. The encoded protein is CSASTAGATEAFF.

J is TRBJ2-5 and V is TRBV7-2; weak D call: TRBD1 (6 bases). In germline, CDR1 is SGHTA, CDR2 FQGNSA. This CDR3 has 15 residues. V was trimmed by 1 base and J by 5 bases, leaving 14 bases between them. In DNA form, the CDR3 reads TGTGCCAGCAGCTTAGGTGGACAGCTAATGGAGACCCAGTACTTC. This encodes CASSLGGQLMETQYF.

V gene TRBV6-4 combines with J gene TRBJ1-2, with a tentative D call TRBD1 (5 bases). Trimming cost V 6 bases and J 0 bases, with 14 bases left between them. Looked up from germline, CDR1 is MRHNA and CDR2 is SNTAGT. The CDR3 is made up of 15 amino acids. The CDR3 is CASRVDSIANYGYTF. Written as DNA, the CDR3 is TGTGCCAGCAGGGTCGACAGCATAGCTAACTATGGCTACACCTTC.

This clone has only one observation. The V gene is TRBV6-1, the J gene TRBJ1-5; D not resolved. The CDR3 consists of 13 residues. Germline assignment: CDR1 MNHNS and CDR2 SASEGT. Trimming stripped 3 bases from V and 0 bases from J, with 3 bases between. The CDR3: CASSDNSNQPQHF. The DNA for the CDR3 is TGTGCCAGCAGTGATAATAGCAATCAGCCCCAGCATTTT.

The V call is TRBV3-1 (or the pseudogene TRBV3-2), the J call TRBJ1-2; D may be TRBD1 (5 bases). Germline loops: CDR1 LGHDT, CDR2 YNNKEL (reference sequence). The CDR3 consists of 12 residues. V lost 6 bases and J lost 6, with 11 bases in between. CDR3 protein: CASRQTGDGYTF. The CDR3 DNA reads TGTGCCAGCAGACAAACAGGAGATGGCTACACCTTC.

V gene TRBV12-5 combines with J gene TRBJ2-3; 7 nucleotides align to TRBD2. The CDR3 length is 17 residues. CDR1 LGHNT and CDR2 FRNRAP come from the germline V gene. The junction had 15 bases not matched to a gene; V was cut back by 5 bases and J by 4 bases. For the CDR3, the DNA is TGTGCTAGTGGTACCATTAATCTAGCGGACCTCCCAGATACGCAGTATTTT. Its translation is CASGTINLADLPDTQYF.

V and J are TRBV5-6 and TRBJ2-1; 7 bases agree with TRBD1. CDR3 length: 15 amino acids. Trimming at V came to 3 bases and at J to 3 bases, leaving 6 bases not matched to a gene. The germline V gene has CDR1 SGHDT and CDR2 YYEEEE. CDR3 DNA: TGTGCCAGCAGCTCTTTGGACAGGCTCTACAATGAGCAGTTCTTC. As protein: CASSSLDRLYNEQFF.

This sequence joins TRBV19 and TRBJ2-1, with 7 bases matching TRBD2. The CDR3 is 14 amino acids. The trim removed 6 bases at V and 10 bases at J, leaving 12 bases unmatched. Germline CDR1 is LNHDA and CDR2 is SQIVND (reference sequence). CDR3 protein: CASRGVASGGEQFF. The CDR3 DNA reads TGTGCCAGTAGGGGGGTGGCTAGCGGCGGGGAGCAGTTCTTC.

V gene TRBV19 combines with J gene TRBJ2-1; 7 nucleotides align to TRBD1. Germline V gene sequence: CDR1 LNHDA, CDR2 SQIVND (reference sequence). CDR3 size: 15 residues. V lost 5 bases and J lost 5; bases outside the gene matches: 9. In DNA, the CDR3 is TGTGCCAGTAGTCAGCCGGGACAGAAAAACAATGAGCAGTTCTTC. It yields the protein CASSQPGQKNNEQFF.